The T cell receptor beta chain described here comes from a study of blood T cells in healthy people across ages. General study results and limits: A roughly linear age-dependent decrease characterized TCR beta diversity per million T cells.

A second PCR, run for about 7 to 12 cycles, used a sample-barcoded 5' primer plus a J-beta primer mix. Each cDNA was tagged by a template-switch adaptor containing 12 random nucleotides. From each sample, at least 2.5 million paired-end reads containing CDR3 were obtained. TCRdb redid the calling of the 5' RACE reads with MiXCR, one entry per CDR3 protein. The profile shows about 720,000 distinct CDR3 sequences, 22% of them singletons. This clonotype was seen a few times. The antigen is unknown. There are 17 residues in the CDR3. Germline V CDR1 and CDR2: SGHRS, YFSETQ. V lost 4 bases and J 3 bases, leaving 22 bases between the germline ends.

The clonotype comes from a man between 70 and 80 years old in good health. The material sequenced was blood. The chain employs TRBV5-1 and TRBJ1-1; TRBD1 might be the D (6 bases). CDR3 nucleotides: TGCGCCAGCAGCCTAAACAGGGTTTGGCGCCAGGACACTGAAGCTTTCTTT. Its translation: CASSLNRVWRQDTEAFF. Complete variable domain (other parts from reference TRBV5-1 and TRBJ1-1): KAGVTQTPRYLIKTRGQQVTLSCSPISGHRSVSWYQQTPGQGLQFLFEYFSETQRNKGNFPGRFSGRQFSNSRSEMNVSTLELGDSALYLCASSLNRVWRQDTEAFFGQGTRLTVV.